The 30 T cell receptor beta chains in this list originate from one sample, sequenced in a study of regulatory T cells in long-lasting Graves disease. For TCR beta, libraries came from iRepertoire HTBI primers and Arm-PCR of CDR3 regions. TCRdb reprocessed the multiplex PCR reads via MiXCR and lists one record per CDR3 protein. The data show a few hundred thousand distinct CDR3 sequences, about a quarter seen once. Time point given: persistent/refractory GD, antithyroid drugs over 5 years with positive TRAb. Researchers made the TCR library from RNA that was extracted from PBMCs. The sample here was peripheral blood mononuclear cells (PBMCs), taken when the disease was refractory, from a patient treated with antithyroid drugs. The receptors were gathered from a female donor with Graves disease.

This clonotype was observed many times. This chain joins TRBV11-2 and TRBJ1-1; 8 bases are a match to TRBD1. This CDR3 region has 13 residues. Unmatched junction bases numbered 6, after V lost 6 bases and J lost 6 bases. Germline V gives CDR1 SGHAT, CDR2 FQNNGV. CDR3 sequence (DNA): TGTGCCAGCAGACAGACAGGGGTCTCTGAAGCTTTCTTT. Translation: CASRQTGVSEAFF. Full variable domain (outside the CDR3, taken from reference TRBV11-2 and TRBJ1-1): EAGVAQSPRYKIIEKRQSVAFWCNPISGHATLYWYQQILGQGPKLLIQFQNNGVVDDSQLPKDRFSAERLKGVDSTLKIQPAKLEDSAVYLCASRQTGVSEAFFGQGTRLTVV.

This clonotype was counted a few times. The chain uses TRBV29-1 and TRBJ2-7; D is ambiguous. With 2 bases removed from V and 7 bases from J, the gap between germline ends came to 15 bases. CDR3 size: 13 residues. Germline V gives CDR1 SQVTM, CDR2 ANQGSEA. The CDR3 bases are TGCAGCGTTGAAAGGCTAGTGGGTGGGGAGCAGTACTTC. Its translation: CSVERLVGGEQYF.

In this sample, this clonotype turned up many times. The CDR3 bases are TGTGCCAGCAGCCTAGGGACAGGGGCGGTGGAGACCCAGTACTTC. Translating gives CASSLGTGAVETQYF. V is TRBV7-3 and J is TRBJ2-5; 10 bases map to TRBD1. J was trimmed by 5 bases and V by 5 bases; bases with no gene match: 8. Germline CDR1 SGHTA, CDR2 FQGTGA. The CDR3 extends over 15 amino acids.

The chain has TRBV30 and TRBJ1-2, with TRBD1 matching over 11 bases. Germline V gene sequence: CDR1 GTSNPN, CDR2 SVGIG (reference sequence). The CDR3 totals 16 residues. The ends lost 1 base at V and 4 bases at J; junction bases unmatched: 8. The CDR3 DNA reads TGTGCCTGGAGTGGTAACGTTGGGACAGGGGGCTATGGCTACACCTTC. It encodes CAWSGNVGTGGYGYTF. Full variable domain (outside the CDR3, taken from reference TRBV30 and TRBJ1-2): SQTIHQWPATLVQPVGSPLSLECTVEGTSNPNLYWYRQAAGRGLQLLFYSVGIGQISSEVPQNLSASRPQDRQFILSSKKLLLSDSGFYLCAWSGNVGTGGYGYTFGSGTRLTVV.

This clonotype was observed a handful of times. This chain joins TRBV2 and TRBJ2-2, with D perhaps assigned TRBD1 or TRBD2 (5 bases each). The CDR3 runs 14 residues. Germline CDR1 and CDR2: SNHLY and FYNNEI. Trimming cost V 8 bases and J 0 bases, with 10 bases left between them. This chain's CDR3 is CASFGGSNTGELFF. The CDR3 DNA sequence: TGTGCCAGCTTTGGGGGATCGAACACCGGGGAGCTGTTTTTT.

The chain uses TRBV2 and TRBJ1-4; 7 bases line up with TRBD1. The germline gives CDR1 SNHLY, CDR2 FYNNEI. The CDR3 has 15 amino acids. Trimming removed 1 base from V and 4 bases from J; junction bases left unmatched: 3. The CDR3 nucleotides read TGTGCCAGCAGTGAAGACGGGACAGATAATGAAAAACTGTTTTTT. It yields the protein CASSEDGTDNEKLFF.

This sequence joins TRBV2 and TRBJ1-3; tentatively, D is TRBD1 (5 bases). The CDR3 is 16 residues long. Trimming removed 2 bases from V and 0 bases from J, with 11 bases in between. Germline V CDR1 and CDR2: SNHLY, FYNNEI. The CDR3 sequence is CASSEQGSASGNTIYF. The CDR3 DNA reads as TGTGCCAGCAGTGAACAGGGCTCGGCCTCTGGAAACACCATATATTTT.

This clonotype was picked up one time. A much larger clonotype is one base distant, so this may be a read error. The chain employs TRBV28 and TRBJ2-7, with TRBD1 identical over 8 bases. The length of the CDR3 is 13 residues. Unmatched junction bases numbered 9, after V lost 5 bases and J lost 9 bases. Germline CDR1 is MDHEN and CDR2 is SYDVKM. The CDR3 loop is CASSPGQVARQYF. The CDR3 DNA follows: TGTGCCAGCAGTCCGGGACAGGTTGCCCGGCAGTACTTC.

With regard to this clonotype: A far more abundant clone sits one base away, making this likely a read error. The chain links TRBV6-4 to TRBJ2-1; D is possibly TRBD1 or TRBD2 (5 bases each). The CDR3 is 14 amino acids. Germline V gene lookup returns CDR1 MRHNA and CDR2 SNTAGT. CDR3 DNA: TGTGCCAGCAGTTACTCAGAGGGGCACAATGAGCGGTTCTTC. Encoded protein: CASSYSEGHNERFF.

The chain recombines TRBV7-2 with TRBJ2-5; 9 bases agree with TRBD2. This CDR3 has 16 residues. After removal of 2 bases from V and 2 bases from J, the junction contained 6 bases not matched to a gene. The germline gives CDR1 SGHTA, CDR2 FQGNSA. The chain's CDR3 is CASSLIPSGVQETQYF. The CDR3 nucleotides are TGTGCCAGCAGCTTAATACCTAGCGGGGTACAAGAGACCCAGTACTTC.

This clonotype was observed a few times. The CDR3 here is CSVEGAGRVDTEAFF. The CDR3 DNA reads TGCAGCGTTGAAGGGGCGGGTAGGGTGGACACTGAAGCTTTCTTT. The J gene is TRBJ1-1, the V gene TRBV29-1; D is unresolved. The CDR3 has 15 residues. From germline, CDR1 is SQVTM and CDR2 ANQGSEA. V lost 1 base to trimming and J lost 3 bases, with 15 bases between them. The variable domain in full, completed from reference TRBV29-1 and TRBJ1-1, reads SAVISQKPSRDICQRGTSLTIQCQVDSQVTMMFWYRQQPGQSLTLIATANQGSEATYESGFVIDKFPISRPNLTFSTLTVSNMSPEDSSIYLCSVEGAGRVDTEAFFGQGTRLTVV.

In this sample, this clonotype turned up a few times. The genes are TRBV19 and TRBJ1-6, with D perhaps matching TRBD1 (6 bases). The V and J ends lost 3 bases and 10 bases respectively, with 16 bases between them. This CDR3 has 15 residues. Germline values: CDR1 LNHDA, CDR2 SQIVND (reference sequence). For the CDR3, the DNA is TGTGCCAGTAGTATCGGACAGCATTCTAACTCACCCCTCCACTTT. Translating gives CASSIGQHSNSPLHF.

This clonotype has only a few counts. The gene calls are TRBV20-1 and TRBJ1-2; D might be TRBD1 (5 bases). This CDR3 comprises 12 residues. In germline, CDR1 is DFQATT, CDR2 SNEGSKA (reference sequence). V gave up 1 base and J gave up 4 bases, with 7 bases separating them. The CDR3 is CSARGDFYGYTF. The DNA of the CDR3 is TGCAGTGCTAGAGGGGACTTCTATGGCTACACCTTC.

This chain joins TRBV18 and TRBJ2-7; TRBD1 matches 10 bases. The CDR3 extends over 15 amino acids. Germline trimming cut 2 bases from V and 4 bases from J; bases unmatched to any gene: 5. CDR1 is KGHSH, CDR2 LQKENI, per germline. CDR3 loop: CASSPETGGVYEQYF. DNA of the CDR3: TGTGCCAGCTCACCAGAGACAGGGGGCGTTTACGAGCAGTACTTC.

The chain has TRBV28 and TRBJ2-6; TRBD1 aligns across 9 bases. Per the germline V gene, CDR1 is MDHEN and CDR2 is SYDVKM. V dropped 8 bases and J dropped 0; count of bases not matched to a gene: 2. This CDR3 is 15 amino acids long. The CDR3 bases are TGTGCCAGCGGACAGGGGAGCTCTGGGGCCAACGTCCTGACTTTC. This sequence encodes CASGQGSSGANVLTF.

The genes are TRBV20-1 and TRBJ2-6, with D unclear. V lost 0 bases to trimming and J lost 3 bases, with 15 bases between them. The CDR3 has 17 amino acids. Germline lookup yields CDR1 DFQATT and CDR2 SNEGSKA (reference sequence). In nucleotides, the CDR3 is TGCAGTGCTAGAGATCTGGAAGATTTAGATGGGGCCAACGTCCTGACTTTC. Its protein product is CSARDLEDLDGANVLTF.

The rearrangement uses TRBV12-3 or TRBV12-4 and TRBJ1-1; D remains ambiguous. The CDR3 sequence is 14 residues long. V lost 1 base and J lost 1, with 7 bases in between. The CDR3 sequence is CASSLEDRNTEAFF. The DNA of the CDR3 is TGTGCCAGCAGTTTAGAGGACCGGAACACTGAAGCTTTCTTT.

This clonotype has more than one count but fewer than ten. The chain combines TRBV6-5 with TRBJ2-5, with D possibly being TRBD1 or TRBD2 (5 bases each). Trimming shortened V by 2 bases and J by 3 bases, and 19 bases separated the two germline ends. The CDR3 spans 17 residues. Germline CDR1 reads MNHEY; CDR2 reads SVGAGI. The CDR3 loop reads CASSYIGTSSRKETQYF. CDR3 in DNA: TGTGCCAGCAGTTACATTGGGACCTCTTCTAGAAAAGAGACCCAGTACTTC.

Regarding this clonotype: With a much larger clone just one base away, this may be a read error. The CDR3 DNA reads as TGTGCCACCAGCCGACAGTTCACCTCCTACGAGCAGTACTTC. This translates into CATSRQFTSYEQYF. The V and J genes are TRBV15 and TRBJ2-7; D possibly corresponds to TRBD1 (5 bases). V was cut by 5 bases and J by 0 bases, with 11 bases left in between. The germline CDR1 and CDR2 sequences are LNHNV and YYDKDF (reference sequence). The CDR3 totals 14 residues.

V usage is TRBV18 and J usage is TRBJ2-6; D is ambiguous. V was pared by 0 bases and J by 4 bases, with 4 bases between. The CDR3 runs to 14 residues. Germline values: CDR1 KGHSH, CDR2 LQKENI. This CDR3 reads CASSPPTGANVLTF. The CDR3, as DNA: TGTGCCAGCTCACCACCGACAGGGGCCAACGTCCTGACTTTC.

CDR3 sequence: CASSYGHSEGQETQYF. CDR3 DNA: TGTGCCAGCAGTTACGGACACTCTGAGGGGCAAGAGACCCAGTACTTC. The chain links TRBV6-9 to TRBJ2-5; the D call may be TRBD1 or TRBD2 (5 bases each). V lost 3 bases and J 2 bases, leaving 16 bases between the germline ends. The V gene's germline CDR1 is MNHGY and CDR2 SVAAGI. The CDR3 consists of 16 residues.

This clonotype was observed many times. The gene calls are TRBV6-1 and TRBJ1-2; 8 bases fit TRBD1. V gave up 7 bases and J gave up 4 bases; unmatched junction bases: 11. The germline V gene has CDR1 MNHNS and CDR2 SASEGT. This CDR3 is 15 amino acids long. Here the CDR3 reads CASTLFAGGLYGYTF. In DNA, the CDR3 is TGTGCCAGCACCCTGTTCGCAGGGGGCCTCTATGGCTACACCTTC.

CDR3: CASSHDANTGELFF. DNA of the CDR3: TGTGCCAGCAGCCACGACGCGAACACCGGGGAGCTGTTTTTT. The chain couples TRBV7-2 to TRBJ2-2; D not resolved. CDR1 is SGHTA, CDR2 FQGNSA, per germline. CDR3 length equals 14 residues. V shed 5 bases and J shed 0 bases, with 7 bases lying between them.

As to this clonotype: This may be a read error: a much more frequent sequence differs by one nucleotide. CDR3 amino acids: CANTRSMRSYEQYF. For the CDR3, the DNA is TGTGCCAACACTCGTAGTATGAGGTCCTACGAGCAGTACTTC. The chain is built from TRBV28 and TRBJ2-7; D ambiguous. The CDR3 length is 14 residues. Germline-derived CDR1 and CDR2 are MDHEN and SYDVKM. V was clipped by 10 bases and J by 1 base, with 17 bases between them. Full variable domain (missing parts from reference TRBV28 and TRBJ2-7): DVKVTQSSRYLVKRTGEKVFLECVQDMDHENMFWYRQDPGLGLRLIYFSYDVKMKEKGDIPEGYSVSREKKERFSLILESASTNQTSMYLCANTRSMRSYEQYFGPGTRLTVT.

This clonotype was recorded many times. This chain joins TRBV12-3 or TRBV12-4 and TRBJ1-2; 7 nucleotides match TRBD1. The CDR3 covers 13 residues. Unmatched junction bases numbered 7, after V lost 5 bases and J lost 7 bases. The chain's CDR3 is CASSGTASAGYTF. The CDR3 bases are TGTGCCAGCAGTGGGACAGCGTCGGCTGGCTACACCTTC.

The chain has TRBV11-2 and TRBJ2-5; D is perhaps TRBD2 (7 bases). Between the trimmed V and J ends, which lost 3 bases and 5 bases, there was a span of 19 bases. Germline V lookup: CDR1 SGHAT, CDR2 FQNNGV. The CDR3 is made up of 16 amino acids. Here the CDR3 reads CASSFRGATVGETQYF. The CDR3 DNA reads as TGTGCCAGCAGCTTTCGGGGGGCCACCGTAGGGGAGACCCAGTACTTC.

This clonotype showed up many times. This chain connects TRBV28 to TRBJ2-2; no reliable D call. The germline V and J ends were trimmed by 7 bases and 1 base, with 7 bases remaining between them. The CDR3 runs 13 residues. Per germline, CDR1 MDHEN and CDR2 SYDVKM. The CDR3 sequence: CASTGENTGELFF. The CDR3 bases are TGTGCCAGCACGGGCGAGAACACCGGGGAGCTGTTTTTT.

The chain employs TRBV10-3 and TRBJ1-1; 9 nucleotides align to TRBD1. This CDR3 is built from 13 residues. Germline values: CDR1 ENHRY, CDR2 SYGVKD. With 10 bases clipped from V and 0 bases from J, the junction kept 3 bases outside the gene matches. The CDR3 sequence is CANGQGMNTEAFF. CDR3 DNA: TGTGCCAACGGACAGGGGATGAACACTGAAGCTTTCTTT.

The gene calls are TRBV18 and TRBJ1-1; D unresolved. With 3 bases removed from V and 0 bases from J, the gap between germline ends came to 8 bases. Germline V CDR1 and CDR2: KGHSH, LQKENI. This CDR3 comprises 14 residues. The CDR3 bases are TGTGCCAGCTCACCGCAGGAACTGAACACTGAAGCTTTCTTT. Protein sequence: CASSPQELNTEAFF. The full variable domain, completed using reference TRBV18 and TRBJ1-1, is NAGVMQNPRHLVRRRGQEARLRCSPMKGHSHVYWYRQLPEEGLKFMVYLQKENIIDESGMPKERFSAEFPKEGPSILRIQQVVRGDSAAYFCASSPQELNTEAFFGQGTRLTVV.

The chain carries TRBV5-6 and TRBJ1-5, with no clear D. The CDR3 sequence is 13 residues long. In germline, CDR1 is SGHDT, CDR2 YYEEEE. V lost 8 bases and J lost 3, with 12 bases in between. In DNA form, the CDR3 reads TGTGCCAGGCTGATAGGGTACAATCAGCCCCAGCATTTT. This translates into CARLIGYNQPQHF.